Listed below are T cell receptor beta chains from one sample, sequenced in a study of Ad26.COV2.S vaccination and SARS-CoV-2 variants. Sequencing used immunoSEQ multiplex PCR; TCRdb keeps in-frame clones, though not all of them. The sample has 350,000 to 500,000 clones, 90% seen once. Sequencing used peripheral blood, obtained in a trial of Ad26.COV2.S vaccine versus placebo. These receptors all stem from a person between 18 and 65 years old who received the Ad26.COV2.S COVID-19 vaccine or a placebo. The CDR3 runs from the conserved cysteine through the conserved F or W.

TRBJ1-1 TRBV9 CASSVAAGGIMVNTEAFF
TRBJ2-3 TRBV5-1 CASSDGTSGTDTQYF
TRBJ2-7 TRBV10-3 CAISVFWEQYF
TRBJ1-2 TRBV19 CASIDSPYGYTF
TRBJ2-7 TRBV5-1 CASSRGLAGGNEQYF
TRBJ2-1 TRBV9 CASSRGAGLTYNEQFF
TRBJ1-1 TRBV10-3 CAITPETGGNTEAFF
TRBJ2-5 TRBV30 CAWGRQGGETQYF
TRBJ2-7 TRBV30 CAWSDRAEEQYF
TRBJ2-7 TRBV5-1 CASSGAGHDEQYF
TRBJ2-1 TRBV13 CASSFSGTSSYNEQFF
TRBJ2-1 TRBV3-1/TRBV3-2 CASSQDISGLGNEQFF
TRBJ2-1 TRBV12-5 CASGRDTHNEQFF
TRBJ2-1 TRBV3-1/TRBV3-2 CASTPDMSSSSYNEQFF
TRBJ2-2 TRBV18 CASSPVTITTGELFF
TRBJ1-2 TRBV2 CASSVVQALYGYTF
TRBJ2-5 TRBV29-1 CSVCPPGQEETQYF
TRBJ1-1 TRBV6-6 CASSGLRQEGTEAFF
TRBJ1-1 TRBV10-2 CASSQVGQGLGNTEAFF
TRBJ1-1 TRBV9 CASSEQGSNTEAFF
TRBJ2-7 TRBV7-9 CASSFPSGTGSYEQYF
TRBJ1-2 TRBV5-1 CASSPGENYGYTF
TRBJ1-6 TRBV7-2 CASSLGVQSPLHF
TRBJ2-3 TRBV19 CASSMLDTQYF